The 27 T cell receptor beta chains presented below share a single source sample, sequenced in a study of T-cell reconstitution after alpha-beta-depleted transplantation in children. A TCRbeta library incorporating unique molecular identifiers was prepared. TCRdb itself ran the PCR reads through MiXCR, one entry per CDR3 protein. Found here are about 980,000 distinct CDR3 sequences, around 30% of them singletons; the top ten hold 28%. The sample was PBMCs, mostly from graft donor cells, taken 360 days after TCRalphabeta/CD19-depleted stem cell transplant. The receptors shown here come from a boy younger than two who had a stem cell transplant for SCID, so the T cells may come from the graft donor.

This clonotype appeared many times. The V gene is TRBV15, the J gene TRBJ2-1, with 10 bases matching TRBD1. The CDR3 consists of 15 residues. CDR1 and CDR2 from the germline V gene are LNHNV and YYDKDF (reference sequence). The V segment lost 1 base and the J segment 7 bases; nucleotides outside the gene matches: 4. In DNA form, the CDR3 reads TGTGCCACCAGCAGAGCCCGGACAGGGGGGAATGAGCAGTTCTTC. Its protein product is CATSRARTGGNEQFF.

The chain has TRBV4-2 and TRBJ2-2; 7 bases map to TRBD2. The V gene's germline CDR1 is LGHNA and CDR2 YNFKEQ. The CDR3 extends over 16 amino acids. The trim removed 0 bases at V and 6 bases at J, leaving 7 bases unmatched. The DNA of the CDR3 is TGTGCCAGCAGCCAAGATCTGGGAGGGAGCCCCGGGGAGCTGTTTTTT. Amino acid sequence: CASSQDLGGSPGELFF.

The CDR3, as DNA: TGTGCCAGCAGTGAACCCGGGGAGGTATATGGCTACACCTTC. Translating gives CASSEPGEVYGYTF. The chain couples TRBV2 to TRBJ1-2; D gene uncertain. There are 14 residues in the CDR3. Germline V gene lookup returns CDR1 SNHLY and CDR2 FYNNEI. Trimming removed 2 bases at V and 5 bases at J, with 12 bases between.

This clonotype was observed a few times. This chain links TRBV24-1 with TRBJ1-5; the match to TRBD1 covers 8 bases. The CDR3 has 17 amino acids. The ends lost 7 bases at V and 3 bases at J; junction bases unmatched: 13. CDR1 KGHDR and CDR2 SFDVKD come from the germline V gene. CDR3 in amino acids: CATSPGQGGPFNQPQHF. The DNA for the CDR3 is TGTGCCACCAGCCCCGGACAGGGAGGGCCCTTCAATCAGCCCCAGCATTTT.

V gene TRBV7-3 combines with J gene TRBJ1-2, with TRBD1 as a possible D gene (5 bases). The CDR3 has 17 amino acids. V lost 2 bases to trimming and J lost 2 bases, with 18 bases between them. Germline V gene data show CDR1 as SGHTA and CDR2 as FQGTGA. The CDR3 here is CASSLPPPTAPNYGYTF. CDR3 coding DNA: TGTGCCAGCAGCTTACCCCCACCGACAGCACCCAACTATGGCTACACCTTC.

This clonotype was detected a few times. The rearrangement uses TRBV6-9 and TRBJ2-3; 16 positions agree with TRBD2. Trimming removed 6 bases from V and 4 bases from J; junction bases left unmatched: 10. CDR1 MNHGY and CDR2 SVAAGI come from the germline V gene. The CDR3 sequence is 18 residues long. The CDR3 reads CASSRPGTSGGASDTQYF. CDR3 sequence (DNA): TGTGCCAGCAGCCGTCCCGGGACTAGCGGGGGGGCATCAGATACGCAGTATTTT.

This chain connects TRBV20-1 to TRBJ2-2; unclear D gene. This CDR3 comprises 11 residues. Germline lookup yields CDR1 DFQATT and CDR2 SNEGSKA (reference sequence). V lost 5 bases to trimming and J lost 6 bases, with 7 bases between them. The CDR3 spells CSAGGAGELFF. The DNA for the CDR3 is TGCAGTGCTGGTGGGGCCGGGGAGCTGTTTTTT.

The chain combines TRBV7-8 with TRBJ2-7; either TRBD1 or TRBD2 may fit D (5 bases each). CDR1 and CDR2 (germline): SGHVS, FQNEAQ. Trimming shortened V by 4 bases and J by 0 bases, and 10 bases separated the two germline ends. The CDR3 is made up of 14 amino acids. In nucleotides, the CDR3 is TGTGCCAGCAGCTGGGACGTTAGCTCCTACGAGCAGTACTTC. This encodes CASSWDVSSYEQYF.

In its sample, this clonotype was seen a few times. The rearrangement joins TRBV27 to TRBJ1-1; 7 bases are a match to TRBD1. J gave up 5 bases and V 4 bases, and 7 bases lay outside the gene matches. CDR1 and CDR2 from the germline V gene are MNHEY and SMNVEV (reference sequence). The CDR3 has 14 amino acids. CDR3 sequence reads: CASSWTQGGTEAFF. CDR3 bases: TGTGCCAGCAGTTGGACCCAGGGGGGGACTGAAGCTTTCTTT.

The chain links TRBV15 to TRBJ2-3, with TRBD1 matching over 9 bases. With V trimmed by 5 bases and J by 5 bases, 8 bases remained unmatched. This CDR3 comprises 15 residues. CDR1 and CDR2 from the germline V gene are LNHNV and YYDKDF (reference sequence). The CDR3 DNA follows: TGTGCCACCAGCCAACAGGGGGCGCAGGGAGATACGCAGTATTTT. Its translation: CATSQQGAQGDTQYF.

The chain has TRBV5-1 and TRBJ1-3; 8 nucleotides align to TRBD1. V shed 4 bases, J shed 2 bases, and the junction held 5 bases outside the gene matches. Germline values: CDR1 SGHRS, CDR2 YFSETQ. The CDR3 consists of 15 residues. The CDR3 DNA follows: TGCGCCAGCAGCCTCAGGGGGCCGACTGGAAACACCATATATTTT. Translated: CASSLRGPTGNTIYF. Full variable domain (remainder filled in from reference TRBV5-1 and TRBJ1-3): KAGVTQTPRYLIKTRGQQVTLSCSPISGHRSVSWYQQTPGQGLQFLFEYFSETQRNKGNFPGRFSGRQFSNSRSEMNVSTLELGDSALYLCASSLRGPTGNTIYFGEGSWLTVV.

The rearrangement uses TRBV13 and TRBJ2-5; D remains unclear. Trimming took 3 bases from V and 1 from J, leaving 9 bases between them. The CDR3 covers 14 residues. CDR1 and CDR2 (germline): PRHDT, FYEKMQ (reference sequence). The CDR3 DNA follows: TGTGCCAGCAGCTTTAGAGCCTTCCAAGAGACCCAGTACTTC. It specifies CASSFRAFQETQYF.

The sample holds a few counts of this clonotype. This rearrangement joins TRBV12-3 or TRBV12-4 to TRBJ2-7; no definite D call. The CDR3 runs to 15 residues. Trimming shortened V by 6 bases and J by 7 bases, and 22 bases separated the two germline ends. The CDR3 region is CASSPRVGGIWEQYF. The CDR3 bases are TGTGCCAGCAGCCCCCGGGTAGGTGGGATTTGGGAGCAGTACTTC.

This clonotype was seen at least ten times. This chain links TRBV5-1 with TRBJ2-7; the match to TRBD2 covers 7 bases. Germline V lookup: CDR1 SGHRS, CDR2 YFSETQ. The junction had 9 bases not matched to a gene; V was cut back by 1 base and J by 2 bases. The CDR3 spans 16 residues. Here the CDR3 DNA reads TGCGCCAGCAGCTTGATTGGGCGGGGGAAGGCCTACGAGCAGTACTTC. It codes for CASSLIGRGKAYEQYF.

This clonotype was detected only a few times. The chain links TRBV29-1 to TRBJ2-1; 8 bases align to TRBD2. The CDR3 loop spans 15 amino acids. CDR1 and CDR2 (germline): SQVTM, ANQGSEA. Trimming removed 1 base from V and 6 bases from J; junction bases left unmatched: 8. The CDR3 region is CSVEGRAGGLNEQFF. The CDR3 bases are TGCAGCGTTGAAGGGCGGGCGGGGGGCCTCAATGAGCAGTTCTTC.

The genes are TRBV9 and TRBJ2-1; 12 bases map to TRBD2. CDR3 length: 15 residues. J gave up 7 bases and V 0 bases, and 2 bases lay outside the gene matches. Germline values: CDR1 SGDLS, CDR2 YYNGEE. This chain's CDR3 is CASSVVTSGGNEQFF. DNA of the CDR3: TGTGCCAGCAGCGTAGTAACTAGCGGGGGGAATGAGCAGTTCTTC. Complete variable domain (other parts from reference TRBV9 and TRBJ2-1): DSGVTQTPKHLITATGQRVTLRCSPRSGDLSVYWYQQSLDQGLQFLIQYYNGEERAKGNILERFSAQQFPDLHSELNLSSLELGDSALYFCASSVVTSGGNEQFFGPGTRLTVL.

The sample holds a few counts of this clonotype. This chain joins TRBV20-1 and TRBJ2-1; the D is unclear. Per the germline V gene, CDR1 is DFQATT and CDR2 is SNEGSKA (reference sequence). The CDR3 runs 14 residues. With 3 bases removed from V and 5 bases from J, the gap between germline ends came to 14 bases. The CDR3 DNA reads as TGCAGTGCTAGTTTTAGCTTTCCGAACAATGAGCAGTTCTTC. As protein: CSASFSFPNNEQFF.

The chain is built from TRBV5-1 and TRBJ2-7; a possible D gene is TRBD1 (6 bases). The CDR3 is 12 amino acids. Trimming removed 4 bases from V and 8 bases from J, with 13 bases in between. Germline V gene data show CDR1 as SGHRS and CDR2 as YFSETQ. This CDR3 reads CASSPGQFKQYF. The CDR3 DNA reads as TGCGCCAGCAGCCCCGGACAGTTTAAGCAGTACTTC.

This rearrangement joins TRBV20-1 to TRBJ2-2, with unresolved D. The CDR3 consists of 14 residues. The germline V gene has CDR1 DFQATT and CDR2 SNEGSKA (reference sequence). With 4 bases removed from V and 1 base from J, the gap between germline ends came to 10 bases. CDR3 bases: TGCAGTGCTACAGATGAAGGGAACACCGGGGAGCTGTTTTTT. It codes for CSATDEGNTGELFF.

CDR3 residues: CASSFTVGGTVNEQFF. In DNA, the CDR3 is TGTGCCAGCAGTTTTACCGTCGGGGGTACCGTCAATGAGCAGTTCTTC. The V and J genes are TRBV28 and TRBJ2-1, with a possible D match to TRBD2 (6 bases). The V gene's germline CDR1 is MDHEN and CDR2 SYDVKM. Trimming pared 3 bases from V and 6 bases from J, leaving 18 bases between. This CDR3 has 16 amino acids.

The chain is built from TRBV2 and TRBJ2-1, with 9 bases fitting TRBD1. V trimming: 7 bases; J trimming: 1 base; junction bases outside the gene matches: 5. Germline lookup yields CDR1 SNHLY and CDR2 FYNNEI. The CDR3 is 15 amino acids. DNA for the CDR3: TGTGCCAGCAAGGCGACAGGGGGATCCTACAATGAGCAGTTCTTC. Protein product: CASKATGGSYNEQFF. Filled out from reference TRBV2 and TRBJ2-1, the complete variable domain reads EPEVTQTPSHQVTQMGQEVILRCVPISNHLYFYWYRQILGQKVEFLVSFYNNEISEKSEIFDDQFSVERPDGSNFTLKIRSTKLEDSAMYFCASKATGGSYNEQFFGPGTRLTVL.

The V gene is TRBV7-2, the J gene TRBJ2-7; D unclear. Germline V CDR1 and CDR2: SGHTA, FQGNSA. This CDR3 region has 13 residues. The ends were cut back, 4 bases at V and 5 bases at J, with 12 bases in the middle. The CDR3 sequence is CASSYRAGDEQYF. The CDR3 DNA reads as TGTGCCAGCAGCTACCGGGCCGGTGACGAGCAGTACTTC.

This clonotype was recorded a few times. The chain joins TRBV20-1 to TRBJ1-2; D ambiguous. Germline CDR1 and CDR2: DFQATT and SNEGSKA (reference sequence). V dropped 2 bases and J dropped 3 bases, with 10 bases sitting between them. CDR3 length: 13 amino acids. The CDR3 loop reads CSARRRSHYGYTF. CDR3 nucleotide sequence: TGCAGTGCTAGACGTAGATCACACTATGGCTACACCTTC.

CDR3 protein: CSAFLTGAFFDEQFF. As DNA, the CDR3 is TGCAGTGCTTTTCTGACAGGGGCTTTCTTCGATGAGCAGTTCTTC. The V gene is TRBV20-1, the J gene TRBJ2-1, with 8 positions matching TRBD1. The CDR3 sequence is 15 residues long. Germline CDR1 is DFQATT and CDR2 is SNEGSKA (reference sequence). V gave up 5 bases and J gave up 8 bases; unmatched junction bases: 14.

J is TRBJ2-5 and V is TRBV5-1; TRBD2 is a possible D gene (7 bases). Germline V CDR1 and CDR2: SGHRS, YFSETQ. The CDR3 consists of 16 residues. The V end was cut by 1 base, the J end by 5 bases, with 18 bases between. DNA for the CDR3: TGCGCCAGCAGCTTGACGGGGGGCGGCGAACGGGAGACCCAGTACTTC. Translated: CASSLTGGGERETQYF.

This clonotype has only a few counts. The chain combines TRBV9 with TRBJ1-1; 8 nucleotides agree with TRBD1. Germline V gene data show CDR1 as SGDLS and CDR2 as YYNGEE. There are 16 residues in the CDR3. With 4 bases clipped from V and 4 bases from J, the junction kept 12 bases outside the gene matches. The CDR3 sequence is CASSKGQVLGTTEAFF. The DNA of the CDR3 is TGTGCCAGCAGCAAGGGACAGGTCCTAGGGACCACTGAAGCTTTCTTT.

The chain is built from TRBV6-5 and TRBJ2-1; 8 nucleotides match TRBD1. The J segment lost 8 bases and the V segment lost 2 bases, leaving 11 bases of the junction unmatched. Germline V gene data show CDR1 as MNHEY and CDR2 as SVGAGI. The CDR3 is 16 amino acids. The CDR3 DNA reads TGTGCCAGCAGTTACAGTTGGACAGGGTGGATCGATGAGCAGTTCTTC. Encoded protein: CASSYSWTGWIDEQFF.